This T cell receptor beta chain was sequenced for a study of identical twins. Each CDR3 protein is one row after TCRdb ran MiXCR on the 5' RACE reads. Here the sample spans hundreds of thousands of distinct CDR3 sequences, 24% being singletons. CDR3 length: 14 residues. With V trimmed by 10 bases and J by 6 bases, 12 bases remained unmatched. The germline V gene has CDR1 ENHRY and CDR2 SYGVKD. This clonotype appeared a few times. This sample was shared with a second study, whose subject was T cells expressing NK-cell markers.

This clonotype originated in a woman aged 18-29 years in good health. Material for sequencing was CD4+ T cells sorted from blood. The chain joins TRBV10-3 to TRBJ2-3, with TRBD2 matching 8 bases. The CDR3 region is CATRGAGEKDTQYF. In nucleotides, the CDR3 is TGTGCCACACGGGGAGCGGGGGAAAAGGATACGCAGTATTTT.